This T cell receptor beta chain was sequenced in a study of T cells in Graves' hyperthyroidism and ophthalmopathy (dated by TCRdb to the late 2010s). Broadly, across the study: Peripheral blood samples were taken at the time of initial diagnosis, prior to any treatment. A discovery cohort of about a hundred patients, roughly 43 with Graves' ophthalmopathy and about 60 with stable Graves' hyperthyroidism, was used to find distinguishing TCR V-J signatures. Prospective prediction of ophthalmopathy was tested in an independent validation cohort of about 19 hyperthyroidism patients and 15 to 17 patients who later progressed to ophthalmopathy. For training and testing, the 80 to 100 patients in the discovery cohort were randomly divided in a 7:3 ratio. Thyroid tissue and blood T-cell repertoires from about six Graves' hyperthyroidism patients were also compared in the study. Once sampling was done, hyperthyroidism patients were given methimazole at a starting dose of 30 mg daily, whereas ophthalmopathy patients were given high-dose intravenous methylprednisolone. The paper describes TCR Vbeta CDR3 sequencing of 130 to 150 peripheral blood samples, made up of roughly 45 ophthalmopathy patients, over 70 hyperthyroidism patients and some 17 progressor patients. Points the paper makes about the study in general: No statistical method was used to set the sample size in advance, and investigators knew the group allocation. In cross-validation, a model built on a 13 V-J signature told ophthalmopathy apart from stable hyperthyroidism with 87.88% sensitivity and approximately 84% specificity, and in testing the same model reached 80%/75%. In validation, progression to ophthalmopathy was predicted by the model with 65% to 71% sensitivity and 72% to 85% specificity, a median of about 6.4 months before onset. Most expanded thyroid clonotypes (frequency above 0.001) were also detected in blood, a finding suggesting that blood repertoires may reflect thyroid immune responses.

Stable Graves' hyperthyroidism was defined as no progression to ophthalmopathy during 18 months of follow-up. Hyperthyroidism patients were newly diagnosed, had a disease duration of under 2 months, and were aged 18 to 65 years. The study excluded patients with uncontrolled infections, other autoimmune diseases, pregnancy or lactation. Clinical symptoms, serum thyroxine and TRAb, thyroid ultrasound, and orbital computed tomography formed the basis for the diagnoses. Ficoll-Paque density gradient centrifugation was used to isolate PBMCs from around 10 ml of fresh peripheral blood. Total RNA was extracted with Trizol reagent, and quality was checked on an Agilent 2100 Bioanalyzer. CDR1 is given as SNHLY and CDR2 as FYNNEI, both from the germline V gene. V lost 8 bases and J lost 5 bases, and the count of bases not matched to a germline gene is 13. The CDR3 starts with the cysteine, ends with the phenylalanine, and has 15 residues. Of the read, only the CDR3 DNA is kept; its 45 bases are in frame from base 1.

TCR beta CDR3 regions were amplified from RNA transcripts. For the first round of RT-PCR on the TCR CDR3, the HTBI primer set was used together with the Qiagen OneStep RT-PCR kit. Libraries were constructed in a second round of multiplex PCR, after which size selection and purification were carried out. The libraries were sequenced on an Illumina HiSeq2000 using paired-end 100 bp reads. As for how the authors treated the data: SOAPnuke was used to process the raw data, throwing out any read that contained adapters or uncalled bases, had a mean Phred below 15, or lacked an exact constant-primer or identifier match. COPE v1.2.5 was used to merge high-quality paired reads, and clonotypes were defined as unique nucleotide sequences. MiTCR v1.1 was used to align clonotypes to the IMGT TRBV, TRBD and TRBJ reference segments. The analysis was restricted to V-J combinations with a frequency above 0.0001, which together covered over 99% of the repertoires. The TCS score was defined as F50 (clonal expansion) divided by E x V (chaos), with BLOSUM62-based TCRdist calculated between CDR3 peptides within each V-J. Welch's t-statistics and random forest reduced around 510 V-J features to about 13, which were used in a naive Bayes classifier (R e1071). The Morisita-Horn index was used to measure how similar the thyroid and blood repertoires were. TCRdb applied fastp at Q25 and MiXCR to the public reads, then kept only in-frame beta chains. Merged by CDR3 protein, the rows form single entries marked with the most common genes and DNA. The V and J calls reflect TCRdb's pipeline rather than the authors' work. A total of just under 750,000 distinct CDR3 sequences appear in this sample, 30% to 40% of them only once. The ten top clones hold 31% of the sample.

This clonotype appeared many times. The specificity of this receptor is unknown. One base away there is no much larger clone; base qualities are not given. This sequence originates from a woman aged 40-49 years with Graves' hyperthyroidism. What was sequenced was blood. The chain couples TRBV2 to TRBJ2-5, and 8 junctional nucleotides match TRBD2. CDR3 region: CASVGPRGVRETQYF. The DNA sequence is TGTGCCAGCGTTGGGCCGCGGGGGGTAAGGGAGACCCAGTACTTC.